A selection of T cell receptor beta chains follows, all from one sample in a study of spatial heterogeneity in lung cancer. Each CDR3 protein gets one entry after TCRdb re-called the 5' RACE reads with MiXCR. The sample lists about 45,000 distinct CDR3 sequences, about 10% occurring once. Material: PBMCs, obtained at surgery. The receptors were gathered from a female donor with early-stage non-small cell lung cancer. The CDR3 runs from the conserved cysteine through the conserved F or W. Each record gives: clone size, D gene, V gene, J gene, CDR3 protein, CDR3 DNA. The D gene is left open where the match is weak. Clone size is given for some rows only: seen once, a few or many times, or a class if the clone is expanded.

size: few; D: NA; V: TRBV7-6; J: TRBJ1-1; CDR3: CASSFNDVMNTEAFF; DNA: TGTGCCAGCAGCTTCAATGACGTGATGAACACTGAAGCTTTCTTT
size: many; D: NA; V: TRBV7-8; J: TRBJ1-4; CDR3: CASSKTGSAGEKLFF; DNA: TGTGCCAGCAGCAAAACCGGATCCGCGGGTGAAAAACTGTTTTTT
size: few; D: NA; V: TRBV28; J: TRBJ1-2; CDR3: CASSSSFGYTF; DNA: TGTGCCAGCAGTTCCTCATTTGGCTACACCTTC
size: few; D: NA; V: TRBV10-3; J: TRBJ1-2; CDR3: CAISRDTTNYGYTF; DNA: TGTGCCATCAGTAGAGACACTACTAACTATGGCTACACCTTC
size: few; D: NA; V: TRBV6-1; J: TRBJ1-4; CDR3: CASSEIRAATNEKLFF; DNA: TGTGCCAGCAGTGAAATTAGGGCAGCAACTAATGAAAAACTGTTTTTT
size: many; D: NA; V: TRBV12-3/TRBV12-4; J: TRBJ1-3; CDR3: CASSRENTIYF; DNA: TGTGCCAGCAGTCGAGAAAACACCATATATTTT
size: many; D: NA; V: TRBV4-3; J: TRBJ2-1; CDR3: CASSQEGGRSAYNEQFF; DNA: TGCGCCAGCAGCCAAGAGGGAGGCCGCTCGGCCTACAATGAGCAGTTCTTC
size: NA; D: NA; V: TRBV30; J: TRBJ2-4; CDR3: CAWDPGLLAKNIQYF; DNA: TGTGCCTGGGACCCGGGACTGTTAGCCAAAAACATTCAGTACTTC
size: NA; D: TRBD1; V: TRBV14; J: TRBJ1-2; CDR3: CASSATGGDGYTF; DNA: TGTGCCAGCAGCGCCACAGGGGGCGATGGCTACACCTTC
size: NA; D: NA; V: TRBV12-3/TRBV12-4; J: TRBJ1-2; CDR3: CASSLEGFGYTF; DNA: TGTGCCAGCAGTTTAGAGGGGTTTGGCTACACCTTC
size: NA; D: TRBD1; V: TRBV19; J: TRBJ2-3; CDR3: CASSRTGITDTQYF; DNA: TGTGCCAGTAGTAGGACAGGGATCACAGATACGCAGTATTTT
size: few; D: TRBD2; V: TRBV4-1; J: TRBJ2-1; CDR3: CASSPGTSRHEQFF; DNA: TGCGCCAGCAGCCCCGGGACTAGTCGTCATGAGCAGTTCTTC
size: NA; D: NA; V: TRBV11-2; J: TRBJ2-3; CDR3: CASSSDRGNTQYF; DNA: TGTGCCAGCAGCTCAGATCGAGGGAATACGCAGTATTTT
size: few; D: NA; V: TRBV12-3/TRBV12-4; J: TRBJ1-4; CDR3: CASSLQGRVKGEKLFF; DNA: TGTGCCAGCAGTTTGCAGGGCAGAGTGAAGGGTGAAAAACTGTTTTTT
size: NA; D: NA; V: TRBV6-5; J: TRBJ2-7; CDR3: CASSFGNRNYEQYF; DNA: TGTGCCAGCAGTTTTGGTAACAGGAATTACGAGCAGTACTTC
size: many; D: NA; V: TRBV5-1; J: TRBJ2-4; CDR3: CASSLEASGNIQYF; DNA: TGCGCCAGCAGCTTGGAAGCGTCGGGGAACATTCAGTACTTC
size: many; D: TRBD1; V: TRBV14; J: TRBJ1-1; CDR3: CASSLLGQGLKSTEAFF; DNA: TGTGCCAGCAGCCTCTTAGGACAGGGGTTGAAGAGCACTGAAGCTTTCTTT
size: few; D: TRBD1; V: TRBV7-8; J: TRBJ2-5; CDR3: CASSRTGTGLEETQYF; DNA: TGTGCCAGCAGCCGCACCGGGACAGGGTTAGAAGAGACCCAGTACTTC
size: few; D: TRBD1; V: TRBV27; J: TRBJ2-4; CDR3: CASSPRGQLAKNIQYF; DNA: TGTGCCAGCAGCCCCCGGGGACAGTTAGCCAAAAACATTCAGTACTTC
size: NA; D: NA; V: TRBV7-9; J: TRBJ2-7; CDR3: CASSFRLDEQYF; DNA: TGTGCCAGCAGCTTTCGTCTCGACGAGCAGTACTTC
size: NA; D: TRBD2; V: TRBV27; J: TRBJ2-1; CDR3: CASSLLAGINSARRNEQFF; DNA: TGTGCCAGCAGTTTGCTAGCGGGTATCAATTCCGCTCGCCGTAATGAGCAGTTCTTC
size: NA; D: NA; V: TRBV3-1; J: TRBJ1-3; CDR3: CASSLGRKSGNTIYF; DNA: TGTGCCAGCAGCCTCGGCAGGAAGTCTGGAAACACCATATATTTT
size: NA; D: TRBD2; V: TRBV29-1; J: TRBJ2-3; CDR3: CSVERGIGTDTQYF; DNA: TGCAGCGTTGAGCGGGGGATCGGCACAGATACGCAGTATTTT
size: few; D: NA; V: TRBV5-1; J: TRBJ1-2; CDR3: CASSEPKTGFNGYTF; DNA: TGCGCCAGCAGCGAGCCAAAAACAGGGTTCAATGGCTACACCTTC
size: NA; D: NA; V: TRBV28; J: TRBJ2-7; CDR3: CASSVSSYEQYF; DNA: TGTGCCAGCAGTGTTTCCTCCTACGAGCAGTACTTC
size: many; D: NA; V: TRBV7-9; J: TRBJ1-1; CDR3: CASSFGKKNTEAFF; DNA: TGTGCCAGCAGCTTCGGGAAAAAGAACACTGAAGCTTTCTTT
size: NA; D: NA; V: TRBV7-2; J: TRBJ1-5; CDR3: CASTPEGGNQPQHF; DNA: TGTGCCAGCACCCCTGAGGGGGGCAATCAGCCCCAGCATTTT
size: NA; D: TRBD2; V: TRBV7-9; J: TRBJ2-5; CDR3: CASSLTSGQETQYF; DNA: TGTGCCAGCAGCCTGACTAGCGGTCAAGAGACCCAGTACTTC
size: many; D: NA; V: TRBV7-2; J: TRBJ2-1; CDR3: CASSLVVATEQFF; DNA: TGTGCCAGCAGCTTAGTTGTGGCAACTGAGCAGTTCTTC
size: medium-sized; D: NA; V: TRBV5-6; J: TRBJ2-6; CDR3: CASSFIGSSFSGANVLTF; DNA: TGTGCCAGCAGCTTCATAGGCAGCTCCTTCTCTGGGGCCAACGTCCTGACTTTC
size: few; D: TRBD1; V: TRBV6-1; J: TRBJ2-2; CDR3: CASSVRDRSTGELFF; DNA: TGTGCCAGCAGCGTCCGGGACAGGAGCACCGGGGAGCTGTTTTTT
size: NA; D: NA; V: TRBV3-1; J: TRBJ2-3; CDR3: CASSQGGDTQYF; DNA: TGTGCCAGCAGCCAAGGCGGAGATACGCAGTATTTT
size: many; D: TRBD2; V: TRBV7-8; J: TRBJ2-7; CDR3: CASSGSAGTSGGLSSYEQYF; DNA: TGTGCCAGCAGCGGCTCGGCCGGGACTAGCGGGGGCCTCTCGTCCTACGAGCAGTACTTC
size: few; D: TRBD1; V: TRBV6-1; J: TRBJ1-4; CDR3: CASRTDRGWSEKLFF; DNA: TGTGCCAGCAGGACAGACAGGGGTTGGTCTGAAAAACTGTTTTTT
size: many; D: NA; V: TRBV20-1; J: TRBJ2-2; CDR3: CSARDSLGLSRRRGGELFF; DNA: TGCAGTGCTAGAGATTCATTAGGTCTATCGCGGCGGAGGGGCGGGGAGCTGTTTTTT
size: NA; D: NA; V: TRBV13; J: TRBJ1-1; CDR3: CASSPELGGSTEAFF; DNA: TGTGCCAGCAGCCCAGAGCTTGGGGGAAGCACTGAAGCTTTCTTT
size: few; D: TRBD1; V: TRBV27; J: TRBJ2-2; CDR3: CASSLWTGDGTGELFF; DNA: TGTGCCAGCAGTTTATGGACAGGGGATGGCACCGGGGAGCTGTTTTTT
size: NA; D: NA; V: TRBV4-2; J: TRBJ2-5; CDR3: CASSQEGATSETQYF; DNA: TGTGCCAGCAGCCAAGAAGGGGCTACATCGGAGACCCAGTACTTC
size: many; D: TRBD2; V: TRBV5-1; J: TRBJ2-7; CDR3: CASSLESGGVSYEQYF; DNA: TGCGCCAGCAGCTTGGAGTCCGGGGGGGTCAGCTACGAGCAGTACTTC
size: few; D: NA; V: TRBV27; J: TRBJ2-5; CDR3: CASSMGRTSYSRETQYF; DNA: TGTGCCAGCAGCATGGGCAGAACATCATACAGTAGAGAGACCCAGTACTTC
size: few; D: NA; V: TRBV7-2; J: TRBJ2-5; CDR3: CASSLAGRIQETQYF; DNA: TGTGCCAGCAGCTTAGCGGGACGGATCCAAGAGACCCAGTACTTC
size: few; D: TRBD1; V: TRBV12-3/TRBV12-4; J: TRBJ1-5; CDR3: CASSFHRGGQPQHF; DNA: TGTGCCAGCAGTTTCCACAGGGGAGGGCAGCCCCAGCATTTT
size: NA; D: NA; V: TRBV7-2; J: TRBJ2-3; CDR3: CASSLDSLGTDTQYF; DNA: TGTGCCAGCAGCTTAGATAGTTTGGGCACAGATACGCAGTATTTT
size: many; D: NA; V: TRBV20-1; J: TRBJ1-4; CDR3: CSAEDGRTNEKLFF; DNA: TGCAGTGCCGAGGACGGCCGAACTAATGAAAAACTGTTTTTT
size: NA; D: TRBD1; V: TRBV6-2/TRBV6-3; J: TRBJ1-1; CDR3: CASSYMRQGATEAFF; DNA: TGTGCCAGCAGTTACATGCGACAGGGAGCCACTGAAGCTTTCTTT
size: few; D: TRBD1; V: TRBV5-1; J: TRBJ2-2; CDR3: CASDTGGKSSGELFF; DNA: TGCGCCAGCGACACAGGGGGCAAGTCGTCCGGGGAGCTGTTTTTT
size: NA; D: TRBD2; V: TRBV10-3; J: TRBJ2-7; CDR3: CAISDGRTSGSYEQYF; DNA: TGTGCCATCAGTGACGGGCGGACTAGCGGATCCTACGAGCAGTACTTC
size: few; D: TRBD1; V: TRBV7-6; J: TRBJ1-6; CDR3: CASSLAGQGLSSPLHF; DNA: TGTGCCAGCAGCTTAGCCGGACAGGGCCTGAGTTCACCCCTCCACTTT
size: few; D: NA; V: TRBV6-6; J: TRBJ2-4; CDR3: CASSYSMTTLPYF; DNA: TGTGCCAGCAGTTACTCGATGACAACCCTTCCGTACTTC
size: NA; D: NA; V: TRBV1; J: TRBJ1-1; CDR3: CTSSQDLRDRGLDTEAFF; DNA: TGCACCAGCAGCCAAGATCTTAGGGACAGGGGGCTAGACACTGAAGCTTTCTTT
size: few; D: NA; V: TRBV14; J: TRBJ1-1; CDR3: CASSPIGGLNTEAFF; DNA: TGTGCCAGCAGCCCGATCGGGGGGCTGAACACTGAAGCTTTCTTT
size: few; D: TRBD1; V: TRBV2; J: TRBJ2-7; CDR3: CASRPGQAVHEQYF; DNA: TGTGCCAGCAGGCCGGGACAGGCCGTCCACGAGCAGTACTTC
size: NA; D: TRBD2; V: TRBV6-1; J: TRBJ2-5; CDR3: CASSEFSGGGETQYF; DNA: TGTGCCAGCAGTGAATTTAGCGGGGGAGGCGAGACCCAGTACTTC
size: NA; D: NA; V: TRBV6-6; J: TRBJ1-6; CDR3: CASSYGGRDSPLHF; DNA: TGTGCCAGCAGTTACGGGGGGCGGGATTCACCCCTCCACTTT
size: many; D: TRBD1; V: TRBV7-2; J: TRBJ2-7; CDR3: CASSSDRGYEQYF; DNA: TGTGCCAGCAGCTCGGACAGGGGGTACGAGCAGTACTTC
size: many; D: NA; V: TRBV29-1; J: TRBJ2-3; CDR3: CSVGGDAAGGFTDTQYF; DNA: TGCAGCGTTGGCGGGGACGCGGCAGGGGGTTTTACAGATACGCAGTATTTT
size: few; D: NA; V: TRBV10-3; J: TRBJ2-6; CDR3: CAILEVQGGTGANVLTF; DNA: TGTGCCATCCTTGAGGTGCAGGGTGGTACTGGGGCCAACGTCCTGACTTTC